This T cell receptor beta chain was sequenced in a study of T cell repertoires in cytomegalovirus infection (dated by TCRdb to the late 2010s). At the level of the whole study: Peptide stimulations targeted recently identified HLA-C-restricted CMV epitopes, whose presentation resists viral immunomodulation, together with well-studied HLA-B-restricted epitopes. The HLA type of each donor mattered for the analysis, because public TCR beta signatures pointed to carriage of CMV infection along with the matching HLA type. On the study overall, not on this receptor specifically: Carriers of CMV infection plus the relevant HLA type were discriminated by the cumulative frequency of public TCR beta family members in the study cohort and in an independent roughly 380-donor cohort. In the ex vivo response, HLA-C-restricted CMV-specific TCR beta clonotypes were dominant, and in two of eight donors the single most frequent clonotype came from this HLA-C-restricted group.

The sequencing machine was an Illumina HiSeq 1500. TCRdb reprocessed the public reads (quality trimming at Q25 with fastp, clone calling with MiXCR) and kept in-frame beta chains. Here each entry gathers all rows of one CDR3 protein and keeps the most common genes and DNA. Within this sample are approximately 770,000 distinct CDR3 sequences, with just under 30% of them counted one time only. About an eighth of the sample is in the top ten clones. A word on this clonotype: Its antigen is currently not known. Base qualities are not recorded, but no much larger clone differs from it by a single base.

This specimen's treatment or condition label, per the study, means: in vitro stimulation with specific CMV peptide epitopes to enrich CMV-specific T cells. Deletion took 5 bases off V and 10 bases off J, with a span of 8 bases between the germline ends. The CDR3 spans 10 residues, from the cysteine through the phenylalanine. Here the CDR3 DNA is all that survives: 30 bases in frame from base 1. As encoded in the germline V gene (reference sequence), CDR1 is SEHNR while CDR2 is FQNEAQ. The input for sequencing was cultured CD8+ T cells from PBMCs, taken from culture after CMV antigen stimulation. This clonotype was obtained from a human donor in good health (CMV status not recorded). Some clones in this sample may be carry-over from other donors' samples. The V and J genes are TRBV7-9 and TRBJ1-2, with the D gene call left open. The CDR3 reads CASSLGPYTF. The DNA sequence is TGTGCCAGCAGCCTCGGGCCCTACACCTTC.